The 19 T cell receptor beta chains below come from one sample, sequenced in a study of T cell changes during pregnancy in multiple sclerosis. The repertoire was sequenced with immunoSEQ multiplex PCR; TCRdb's copy has only in-frame clones and lacks some. The sample yields about 53,000 clones, around 90% seen once. The source was CD8+ T cells from peripheral blood mononuclear cells, collected before pregnancy. Receptors originate from a female donor with multiple sclerosis, enrolled in a pregnancy study.

CDR3 nucleotide sequence: TGTGCCAGCAGCTTAGAATTCAGCGGAACTAGCACAGATACGCAGTATTTT. This translates into CASSLEFSGTSTDTQYF. V and J are TRBV7-6 and TRBJ2-3; possible D gene TRBD2, 5 bases. The germline V and J ends were trimmed by 1 base and 0 bases, with 14 bases remaining between them. The CDR3 is 17 amino acids. Looked up from germline, CDR1 is SGHVS and CDR2 is FNYEAQ. The full variable domain, with the rest looked up from reference TRBV7-6 and TRBJ2-3, is GAGVSQSPRYKVTKRGQDVALRCDPISGHVSLYWYRQALGQGPEFLTYFNYEAQQDKSGLPNDRFSAERPEGSISTLTIQRTEQRDSAMYRCASSLEFSGTSTDTQYFGPGTRLTVL.

The gene calls are TRBV11-2 and TRBJ1-2; 7 bases are shared with TRBD1. V was pared by 4 bases and J by 7 bases, with 9 bases of the junction left unmatched. Per germline, CDR1 SGHAT and CDR2 FQNNGV. This CDR3 region has 14 residues. The CDR3 DNA reads as TGTGCCAGCAGCTCCAACGACAGGGCGGCTGGCTACACCTTC. As protein: CASSSNDRAAGYTF.

The genes are TRBV19 and TRBJ1-5; 7 nucleotides agree with TRBD1. Germline loops: CDR1 LNHDA, CDR2 SQIVND (reference sequence). This CDR3 has 14 amino acids. With V trimmed by 6 bases and J by 6 bases, 8 bases remained unmatched. The CDR3 spells CASRETGVRQPQHF. The CDR3 DNA sequence: TGTGCCAGTAGGGAAACAGGGGTTCGTCAGCCCCAGCATTTT.

V usage is TRBV4-1 and J usage is TRBJ2-1, with a possible D match to TRBD2 (6 bases). Germline V gene lookup returns CDR1 MGHRA and CDR2 YSYEKL. This CDR3 spans 15 amino acids. V lost 1 base to trimming and J lost 6 bases, with 13 bases between them. In DNA, the CDR3 is TGCGCCAGCAGCCAAGCTCAACGGGGGTCCAATGAGCAGTTCTTC. The encoded protein is CASSQAQRGSNEQFF.

The chain is built from TRBV4-3 and TRBJ1-2, with TRBD1 matching over 8 bases. Germline V gives CDR1 LGHNA, CDR2 YSLEER. The ends lost 3 bases at V and 4 bases at J; junction bases unmatched: 4. The CDR3 extends over 14 amino acids. This CDR3 is CASSQSGTGYGYTF. DNA of the CDR3: TGCGCCAGCAGCCAGTCGGGGACAGGCTATGGCTACACCTTC.

The chain uses TRBV29-1 and TRBJ2-1, with TRBD2 matching over 14 bases. Unmatched junction bases numbered 2, after V lost 4 bases and J lost 6 bases. This CDR3 is 14 amino acids long. Germline V CDR1 and CDR2: SQVTM, ANQGSEA. The CDR3 coding sequence is TGCAGCGTTGGACTAGCGGGGGGGTTCAATGAGCAGTTCTTC. This translates into CSVGLAGGFNEQFF.

This chain uses TRBV5-6 with TRBJ2-7, with D perhaps TRBD2 (6 bases). The ends were cut back, 4 bases at V and 6 bases at J, with 11 bases in the middle. Germline values: CDR1 SGHDT, CDR2 YYEEEE. The CDR3 covers 12 residues. CDR3 region: CASSTGLFEQYF. DNA for the CDR3: TGTGCCAGCAGCACGGGACTCTTCGAGCAGTACTTC.

V and J are TRBV5-4 and TRBJ1-1; 8 bases map to TRBD1. The CDR3 sequence is 12 residues long. V gave up 4 bases and J gave up 7 bases; unmatched junction bases: 3. Per the germline V gene, CDR1 is SGHNT and CDR2 is YYREEE (reference sequence). The CDR3 sequence is CASSQGAGEAFF. As DNA, the CDR3 is TGTGCCAGCAGCCAGGGGGCGGGTGAAGCTTTCTTT.

The chain combines TRBV5-6 with TRBJ1-3, with D tentatively TRBD1 (5 bases). Trimming left V 0 bases short and J 3 bases short, with 10 bases between. The CDR3 is 15 amino acids. Germline V gene data show CDR1 as SGHDT and CDR2 as YYEEEE. The CDR3 nucleotides read TGTGCCAGCAGCTTGGGTGGGGCTCATGGAAACACCATATATTTT. Amino acids: CASSLGGAHGNTIYF. The full variable domain, its missing parts supplied by reference TRBV5-6 and TRBJ1-3, is DAGVTQSPTHLIKTRGQQVTLRCSPKSGHDTVSWYQQALGQGPQFIFQYYEEEERQRGNFPDRFSGHQFPNYSSELNVNALLLGDSALYLCASSLGGAHGNTIYFGEGSWLTVV.

This clone was observed a single time. This chain joins TRBV7-9 and TRBJ1-1, with 7 bases lining up with TRBD1. With 7 bases clipped from V and 5 bases from J, the junction kept 4 bases outside the gene matches. The CDR3 is 12 residues long. Germline-derived CDR1 and CDR2 are SEHNR and FQNEAQ (reference sequence). CDR3 residues: CASKTGETEAFF. The CDR3 DNA reads as TGTGCCAGCAAAACAGGGGAGACTGAAGCTTTCTTT. Full variable domain (rest looked up from reference TRBV7-9 and TRBJ1-1): DTGVSQNPRHKITKRGQNVTFRCDPISEHNRLYWYRQTLGQGPEFLTYFQNEAQLEKSRLLSDRFSAERPKGSFSTLEIQRTEQGDSAMYLCASKTGETEAFFGQGTRLTVV.

V is TRBV29-1 and J is TRBJ1-1; D is unresolved. The CDR3 extends over 11 amino acids. Germline V gene sequence: CDR1 SQVTM, CDR2 ANQGSEA. V was shortened by 8 bases and J by 10 bases, with 17 bases between the two germline ends. CDR3 in amino acids: CSSGREPRAFF. CDR3 sequence (DNA): TGCAGCTCTGGGAGGGAACCCAGAGCTTTCTTT.

The rearrangement uses TRBV11-2 and TRBJ1-3, with 8 bases that match TRBD1. The V segment lost 5 bases and the J segment 8 bases; nucleotides outside the gene matches: 8. CDR1 and CDR2 from the germline V gene are SGHAT and FQNNGV. The CDR3 covers 14 residues. The CDR3 DNA reads TGTGCCAGCAGCCCTAAACAGGGGGGGTACACCATATATTTT. The encoded protein is CASSPKQGGYTIYF.

The gene calls are TRBV9 and TRBJ2-1; TRBD2 matches at 14 bases. The germline V gene has CDR1 SGDLS and CDR2 YYNGEE. J was trimmed by 7 bases and V by 3 bases; bases with no gene match: 6. The CDR3 is 16 amino acids. CDR3 in DNA: TGTGCCAGCAGCGAAAGACTAGCGGGGGGGCCGAATGAGCAGTTCTTC. As protein: CASSERLAGGPNEQFF. The variable domain in full, completed from reference TRBV9 and TRBJ2-1, reads DSGVTQTPKHLITATGQRVTLRCSPRSGDLSVYWYQQSLDQGLQFLIQYYNGEERAKGNILERFSAQQFPDLHSELNLSSLELGDSALYFCASSERLAGGPNEQFFGPGTRLTVL.

This clone was detected once. The rearrangement uses TRBV9 and TRBJ1-1, with D possibly TRBD1 on 6 matching bases. Germline CDR1 reads SGDLS; CDR2 reads YYNGEE. Trimming shortened V by 4 bases and J by 1 base, and 17 bases separated the two germline ends. The CDR3 covers 16 residues. CDR3: CASSHTGRGKNTEAFF. The CDR3 coding sequence is TGTGCCAGCAGCCACACAGGGAGGGGAAAGAACACTGAAGCTTTCTTT.

This clone is a singleton in its sample. This chain joins TRBV19 and TRBJ2-3; weak D call: TRBD2 (5 bases). CDR3 size: 15 residues. CDR1 and CDR2 (germline): LNHDA, SQIVND (reference sequence). V was pared by 8 bases and J by 0 bases, with 15 bases between. The DNA of the CDR3 is TGTGCCAGTCGGATATTAGGACTTAGCACAGATACGCAGTATTTT. Its protein product is CASRILGLSTDTQYF.

This chain connects TRBV27 to TRBJ1-1; 9 positions match TRBD1. Germline V CDR1 and CDR2: MNHEY, SMNVEV (reference sequence). The CDR3 has 17 amino acids. V was pared by 5 bases and J by 0 bases, with 10 bases of the junction left unmatched. This CDR3 reads CASSASRDRELNTEAFF. For the CDR3, the DNA is TGTGCCAGCAGTGCGTCCCGGGACAGGGAGTTGAACACTGAAGCTTTCTTT.

This CDR3 reads CASSPVVGPNEQFF. The CDR3 DNA reads as TGTGCCAGCAGCCCTGTGGTCGGTCCCAATGAGCAGTTCTTC. The V gene is TRBV7-3, the J gene TRBJ2-1; D remains unclear. The CDR3 contains 14 residues. Trimming shortened V by 5 bases and J by 6 bases, and 14 bases separated the two germline ends. Per the germline V gene, CDR1 is SGHTA and CDR2 is FQGTGA.

The gene calls are TRBV9 and TRBJ2-1, with 11 nucleotides matching TRBD1. Germline V CDR1 and CDR2: SGDLS, YYNGEE. After removal of 2 bases from V and 2 bases from J, the junction contained 3 bases not matched to a gene. This CDR3 spans 16 amino acids. CDR3 coding DNA: TGTGCCAGCAGCGTCAGGGGACAGGGGGCCTACAATGAGCAGTTCTTC. Translating it yields CASSVRGQGAYNEQFF.

This clone was observed a handful of times. The rearrangement uses TRBV7-7 and TRBJ2-1, with 8 positions matching TRBD1. CDR3 length: 14 residues. Unmatched junction bases numbered 2, after V lost 1 base and J lost 6 bases. Germline V gene lookup returns CDR1 SSHAT and CDR2 FNYEAQ (reference sequence). The CDR3 region is CASSLGGTGNEQFF. For the CDR3, the DNA is TGTGCCAGCAGCTTAGGCGGGACAGGCAATGAGCAGTTCTTC.